The clone carrying this T cell receptor beta chain was seen only a few times. The sample belongs to a study of shared clonotypes between healthy human individuals. The ends lost 6 bases at V and 5 bases at J; junction bases unmatched: 9. The CDR3 extends over 16 amino acids. Germline V gives CDR1 LNHDA, CDR2 SQIVND (reference sequence). Here immunoSEQ multiplex PCR was the method, and the copy in TCRdb shows in-frame clones only, minus some. Of some 900,000 clones in the sample, approximately 80% were seen once. The clonotype comes from a man aged 18 to 29 in good health. The chain carries TRBV19 and TRBJ1-6, with TRBD1 matching 8 bases. Sequencing used memory CD4+ T cells sorted from blood. Subset: CD45RA-negative fraction. The CDR3 loop reads CASSQTGASNNSPLHF. The CDR3 coding sequence is TGTGCCAGTAGCCAGACAGGGGCAAGCAATAATTCACCCCTCCACTTT.